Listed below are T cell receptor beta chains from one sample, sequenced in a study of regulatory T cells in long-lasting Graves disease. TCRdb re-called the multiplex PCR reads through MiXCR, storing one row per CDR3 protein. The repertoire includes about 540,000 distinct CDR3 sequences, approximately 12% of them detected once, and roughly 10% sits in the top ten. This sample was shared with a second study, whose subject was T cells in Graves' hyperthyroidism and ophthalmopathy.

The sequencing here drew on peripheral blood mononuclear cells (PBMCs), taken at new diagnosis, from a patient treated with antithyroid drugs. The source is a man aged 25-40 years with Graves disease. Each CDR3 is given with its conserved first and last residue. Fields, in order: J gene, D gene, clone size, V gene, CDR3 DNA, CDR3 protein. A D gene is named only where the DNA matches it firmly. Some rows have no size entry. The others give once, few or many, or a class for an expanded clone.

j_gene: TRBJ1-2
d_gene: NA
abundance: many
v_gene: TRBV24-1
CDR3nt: TGTGCCACCAGTGAGTCCGGGACATTGAGCGGCTACACCTTC
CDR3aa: CATSESGTLSGYTF

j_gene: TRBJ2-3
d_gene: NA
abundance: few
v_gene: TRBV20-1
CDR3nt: TGCAGTGCGAATAACGTAGGGCGGGGGCAAGGGGATACGCAGTATTTT
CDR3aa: CSANNVGRGQGDTQYF

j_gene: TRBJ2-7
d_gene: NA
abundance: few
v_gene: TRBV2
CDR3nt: TGTGCCAGCAGCCTCCGGACAGAAGCCTACGAGCAGTACTTC
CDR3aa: CASSLRTEAYEQYF

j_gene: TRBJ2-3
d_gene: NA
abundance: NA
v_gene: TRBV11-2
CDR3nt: TGTGCCAGCAGCTTAACTTTCCTTAGCACAGATACGCAGTATTTT
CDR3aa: CASSLTFLSTDTQYF

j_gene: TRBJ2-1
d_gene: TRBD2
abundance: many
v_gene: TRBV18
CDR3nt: TGTGCCAGCTCAGCTAGCGGGATTGAAGATGAGCAGTTCTTC
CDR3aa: CASSASGIEDEQFF

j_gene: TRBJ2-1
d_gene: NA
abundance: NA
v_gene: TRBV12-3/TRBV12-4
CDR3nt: TGTGCCAGCAGTTTAGCTACCCGGAGCTACAATGAGCAGTTCTTC
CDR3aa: CASSLATRSYNEQFF

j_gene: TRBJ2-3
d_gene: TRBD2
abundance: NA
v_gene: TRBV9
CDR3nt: TGTGCCAGCAGCGTACGGGAGGGGGGCACAGATACGCAGTATTTT
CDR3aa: CASSVREGGTDTQYF

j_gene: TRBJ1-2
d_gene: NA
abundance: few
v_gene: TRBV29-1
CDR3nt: TGCAGCGTTGAAAACTTCAGGGAGAACTATGGCTACACCTTC
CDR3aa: CSVENFRENYGYTF

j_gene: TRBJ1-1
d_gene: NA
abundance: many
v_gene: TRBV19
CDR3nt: TGTGCCAGTACCCAGGGAATTAACACTGAAGCTTTCTTT
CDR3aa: CASTQGINTEAFF

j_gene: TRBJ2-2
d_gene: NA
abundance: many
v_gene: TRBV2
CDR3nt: TGTGCCAGCAGTGATAGGCTAGCCGGGGAGCTGTTTTTT
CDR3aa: CASSDRLAGELFF

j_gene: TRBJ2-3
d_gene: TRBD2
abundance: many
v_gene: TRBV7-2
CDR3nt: TGTGCCAGCAGCTTAATGCGGGGGGGAACAGATACGCAGTATTTT
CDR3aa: CASSLMRGGTDTQYF